This T cell receptor beta chain was identified in a study of CD8 T cells in ankylosing spondylitis. In this sample, this clonotype turned up many times. The CDR3 length is 16 residues. Germline CDR1 SGDLS, CDR2 YYNGEE. V was shortened by 0 bases and J by 4 bases, with 13 bases between the two germline ends. One entry per CDR3 protein, called by TCRdb with MiXCR from the 5' RACE reads. The sample records about 39,000 distinct CDR3 sequences, less than 4% being singletons. The receptor was isolated from a male donor with ankylosing spondylitis or in good health (not recorded which). J is TRBJ2-2 and V is TRBV9, with TRBD1 as a possible D gene (6 bases). Input material: blood, either unsorted or a sorted T cell fraction (not recorded which). The CDR3: CASSVGSGQPTGELFF. CDR3 in DNA: TGTGCCAGCAGCGTAGGTTCGGGACAACCCACCGGGGAGCTGTTTTTT.